This entry features one TCR beta chain sequence. As yet, its antigen is unknown. Germline CDR1 is GTSNPN and CDR2 is SVGIG (reference sequence). This CDR3 is 12 amino acids long. With 4 bases clipped from V and 8 bases from J, the junction kept 2 bases outside the gene matches. This sample stems from a study of T cell responses to AZD1222 COVID-19 vaccine. Data came from immunoSEQ multiplex PCR; TCRdb stores just in-frame clones and leaves some out. Of over 90,000 clones listed, approximately 88% were seen once; the top ten hold 9.5% to 13%. Study outcomes and limitations: Researchers took repertoire samples only after the peak T cell response had come.

The source was peripheral blood, collected 28 days after the second AZD1222 dose. This sequence originates from an adult who received the AZD1222 COVID-19 vaccine. The chain is built from TRBV30 and TRBJ1-4, with 9 bases that match TRBD1. Here the CDR3 reads CAWKGQGEKLFF. For the CDR3, the DNA is TGTGCCTGGAAGGGACAGGGAGAAAAACTGTTTTTT.